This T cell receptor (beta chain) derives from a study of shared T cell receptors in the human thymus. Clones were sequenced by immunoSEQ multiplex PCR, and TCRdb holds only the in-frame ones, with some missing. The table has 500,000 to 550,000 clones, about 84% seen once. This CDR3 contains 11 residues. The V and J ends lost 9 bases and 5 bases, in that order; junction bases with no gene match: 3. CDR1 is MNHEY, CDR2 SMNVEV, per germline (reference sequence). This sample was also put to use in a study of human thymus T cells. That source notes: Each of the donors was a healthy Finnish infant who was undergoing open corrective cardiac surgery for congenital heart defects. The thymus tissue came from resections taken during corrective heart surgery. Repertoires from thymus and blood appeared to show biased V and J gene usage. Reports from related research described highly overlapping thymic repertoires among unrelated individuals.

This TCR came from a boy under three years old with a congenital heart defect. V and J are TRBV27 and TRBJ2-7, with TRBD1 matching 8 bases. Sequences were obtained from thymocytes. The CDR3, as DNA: TGTGCCAGTGGACAGGGCCACGAGCAGTACTTC. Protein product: CASGQGHEQYF.